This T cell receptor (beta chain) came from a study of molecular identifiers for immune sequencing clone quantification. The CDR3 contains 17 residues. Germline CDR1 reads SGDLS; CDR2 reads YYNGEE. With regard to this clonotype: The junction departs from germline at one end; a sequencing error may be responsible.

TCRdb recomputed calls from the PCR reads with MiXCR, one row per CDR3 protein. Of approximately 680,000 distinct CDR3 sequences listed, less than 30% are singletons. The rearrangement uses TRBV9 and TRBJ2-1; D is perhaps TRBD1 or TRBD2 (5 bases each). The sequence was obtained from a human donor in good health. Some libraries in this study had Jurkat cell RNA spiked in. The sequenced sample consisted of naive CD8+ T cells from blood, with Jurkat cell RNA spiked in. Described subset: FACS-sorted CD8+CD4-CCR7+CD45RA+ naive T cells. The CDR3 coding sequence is TGTGCCGGCAGCGGCTCCTCGTGGGGGTTCCTTAAGGGTGAGCAGTTCTTC. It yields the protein CAGSGSSWGFLKGEQFF.